Reported below is one T cell receptor beta chain. The data derive from a study of CD8 T cells in Susac syndrome. RNA amounts of about 0.5 to 1 ug underwent reverse transcription with random hexamers. An immunoSEQ multiplex PCR generated amplified TCR beta CDR3 products spanning 54 Vbeta and 13 Jbeta. TCRdb analysed the immunoSEQ multiplex PCR reads with MiXCR anew, one entry per CDR3 protein. Among about 430,000 distinct CDR3 sequences listed, around 85% were seen once. Control patients had untreated stable or active relapsing-remitting multiple sclerosis by revised McDonald criteria. The authors negatively isolated CD8+ and CD4+ T cells and FACS-enriched TEMRA cells. CDR3 size: 13 residues. V lost 5 bases and J lost 5, with 12 bases in between. The germline gives CDR1 WSHSY, CDR2 SAAADI.

The genes are TRBV10-2 and TRBJ1-1; D remains unclear. The sequenced sample was CD8+ T cells from PBMCs. The sequence was obtained from a human donor with multiple sclerosis. In DNA, the CDR3 is TGCGCCAGCAGTCGCCCCCCCGGGACTGAAGCTTTCTTT. It codes for CASSRPPGTEAFF.